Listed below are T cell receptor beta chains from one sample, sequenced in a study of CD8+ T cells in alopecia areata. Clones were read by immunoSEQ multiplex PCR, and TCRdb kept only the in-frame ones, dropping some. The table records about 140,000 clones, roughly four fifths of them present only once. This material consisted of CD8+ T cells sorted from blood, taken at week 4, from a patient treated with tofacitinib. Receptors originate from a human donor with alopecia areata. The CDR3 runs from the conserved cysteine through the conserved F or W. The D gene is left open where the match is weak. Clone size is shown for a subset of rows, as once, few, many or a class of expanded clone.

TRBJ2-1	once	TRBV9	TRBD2	CASSSGGVSYNEQFF	TGTGCCAGCAGTAGCGGGGGGGTCTCCTACAATGAGCAGTTCTTC
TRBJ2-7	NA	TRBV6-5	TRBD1	CAGGTGPYEQYF	TGTGCCGGGGGGACAGGGCCCTACGAGCAGTACTTC
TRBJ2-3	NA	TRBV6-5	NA	CASSYSGTDTQYF	TGTGCCAGCAGTTACTCGGGTACAGATACGCAGTATTTT
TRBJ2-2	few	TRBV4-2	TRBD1	CASSHGTGGGVAGELFF	TGTGCCAGCAGCCATGGGACAGGGGGCGGAGTCGCCGGGGAGCTGTTTTTT
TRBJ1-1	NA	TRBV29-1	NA	CSVQNTEAFF	TGCAGCGTTCAGAACACTGAAGCTTTCTTT
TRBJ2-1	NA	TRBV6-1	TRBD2	CASYAGVGSYNEQFF	TGTGCCAGCTACGCGGGGGTCGGCTCCTACAATGAGCAGTTCTTC
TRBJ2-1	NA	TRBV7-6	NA	CASSPPGGEQFF	TGTGCCAGCAGCCCTCCAGGCGGGGAGCAGTTCTTC
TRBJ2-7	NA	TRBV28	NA	CASSFGENSYEQYF	TGTGCCAGCAGTTTTGGCGAAAACTCCTACGAGCAGTACTTC
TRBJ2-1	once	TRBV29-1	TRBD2	CSVERGGGYLYNEQFF	TGCAGCGTTGAGAGGGGCGGGGGGTACTTGTACAATGAGCAGTTCTTC
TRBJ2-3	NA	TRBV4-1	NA	CASSQGLAAVAMGGDTQYF	TGCGCCAGCAGCCAAGGGCTAGCTGCCGTCGCGATGGGGGGAGATACGCAGTATTTT
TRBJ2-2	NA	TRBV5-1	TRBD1	CASSPHDRESGELFF	TGCGCCAGCAGCCCACACGACAGGGAGTCCGGGGAGCTGTTTTTT
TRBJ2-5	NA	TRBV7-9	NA	CASSSTGTQYF	TGTGCCAGCAGCTCCACAGGGACCCAGTACTTC
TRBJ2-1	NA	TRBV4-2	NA	CASSQGAAANEQFF	TGTGCCAGCAGCCAAGGGGCAGCGGCAAATGAGCAGTTCTTC
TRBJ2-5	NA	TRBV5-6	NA	CASSWDGRDGETQYF	TGTGCCAGCAGCTGGGACGGTAGGGATGGGGAGACCCAGTACTTC
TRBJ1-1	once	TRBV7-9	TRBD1	CASSGQGEDTEAFF	TGTGCCAGCAGCGGACAGGGGGAGGACACTGAAGCTTTCTTT
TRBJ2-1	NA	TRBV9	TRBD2	CASRKAGGFNEQFF	TGTGCCAGCAGGAAGGCGGGGGGCTTCAATGAGCAGTTCTTC
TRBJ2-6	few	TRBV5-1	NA	CASQTVPSSGANVLTF	TGCGCCAGCCAGACTGTACCATCCTCTGGGGCCAACGTCCTGACTTTC
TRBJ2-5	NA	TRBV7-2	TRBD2	CASSLFLAGGTETQYF	TGTGCCAGCAGCTTATTCCTAGCGGGGGGTACAGAGACCCAGTACTTC
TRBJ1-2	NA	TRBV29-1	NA	CSAPTDRGDGYTF	TGCAGCGCACCTACAGACAGAGGGGACGGCTACACCTTC
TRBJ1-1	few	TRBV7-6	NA	CASSERGNTEAFF	TGTGCCAGCAGCGAAAGAGGGAACACTGAAGCTTTCTTT
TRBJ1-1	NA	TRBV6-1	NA	CASSEGAGYSNTEAFF	TGTGCCAGCAGTGAAGGGGCCGGATACAGTAACACTGAAGCTTTCTTT
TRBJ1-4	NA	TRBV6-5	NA	CASSYRQVSEKLFF	TGTGCCAGCAGTTACAGACAAGTTAGTGAAAAACTGTTTTTT
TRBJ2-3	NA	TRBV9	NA	CASSVGSNPYADTQYF	TGTGCCAGCAGCGTAGGCTCAAACCCATATGCAGATACGCAGTATTTT
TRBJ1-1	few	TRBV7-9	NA	CASSFGSPNEAFF	TGTGCCAGCAGCTTCGGTAGTCCGAACGAAGCTTTCTTT
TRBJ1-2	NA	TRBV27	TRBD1	CASSKGTGFYGYTF	TGTGCCAGCAGCAAAGGGACAGGATTCTATGGCTACACCTTC
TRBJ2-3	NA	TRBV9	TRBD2	CASSVALAGARTSTDTQYF	TGTGCCAGCAGCGTAGCGCTAGCGGGGGCCCGAACTAGCACAGATACGCAGTATTTT
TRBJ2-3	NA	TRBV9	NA	CASSEGGTGTDTQYF	TGTGCCAGCAGCGAGGGAGGAACAGGAACAGATACGCAGTATTTT
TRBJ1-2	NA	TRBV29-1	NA	CSVEKGAYTNYGYTF	TGCAGCGTTGAAAAGGGAGCCTATACTAACTATGGCTACACCTTC
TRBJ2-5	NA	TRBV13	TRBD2	CASSFERGGSQETQYF	TGTGCCAGCAGCTTCGAGCGGGGGGGGTCGCAAGAGACCCAGTACTTC
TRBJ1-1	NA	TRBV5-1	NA	CASSLDNLLAPTEAFF	TGCGCCAGCAGCTTGGACAACCTATTGGCCCCCACTGAAGCTTTCTTT
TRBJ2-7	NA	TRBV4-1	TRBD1	CASSPADRAYEQYF	TGCGCCAGCAGCCCCGCGGACAGGGCCTACGAGCAGTACTTC
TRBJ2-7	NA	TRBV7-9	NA	CASSSSEGHSSYEQYF	TGTGCCAGCAGCTCTTCCGAGGGACATAGCTCCTACGAGCAGTACTTC
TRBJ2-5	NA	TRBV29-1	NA	CSVEVGRGGQETQYF	TGCAGCGTTGAAGTTGGCAGGGGAGGCCAAGAGACCCAGTACTTC
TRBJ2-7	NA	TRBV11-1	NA	CASSFRDIYEQYF	TGTGCCAGCAGCTTCCGGGACATCTACGAGCAGTACTTC
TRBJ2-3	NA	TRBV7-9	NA	CASSPVRAGLTDTQYF	TGTGCCAGCAGCCCGGTGAGGGCCGGCCTAACAGATACGCAGTATTTT
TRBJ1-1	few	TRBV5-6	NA	CASFRPGTYLGSEAFF	TGTGCCAGCTTCCGGCCGGGGACATATTTAGGTTCTGAAGCTTTCTTT
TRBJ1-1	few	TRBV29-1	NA	CSLLAAGGIHGTEAFF	TGCAGCCTGTTGGCGGCGGGTGGTATCCATGGGACTGAAGCTTTCTTT
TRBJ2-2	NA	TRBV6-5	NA	CASSYRGFTGELFF	TGTGCCAGCAGTTACCGAGGATTTACCGGGGAGCTGTTTTTT
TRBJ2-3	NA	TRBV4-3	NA	CASSQGVLGGSTDTQYF	TGCGCCAGCAGCCAAGGAGTTCTTGGCGGCAGCACAGATACGCAGTATTTT
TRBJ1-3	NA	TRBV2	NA	CASRDPGLGNTIYF	TGTGCCAGCAGGGACCCCGGGCTCGGAAACACCATATATTTT
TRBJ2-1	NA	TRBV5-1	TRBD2	CASSLGLAGNNEQFF	TGCGCCAGCAGCTTGGGACTAGCGGGTAACAATGAGCAGTTCTTC
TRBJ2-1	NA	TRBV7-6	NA	CASSLGGGPNEQFF	TGTGCCAGCAGCTTAGGAGGGGGACCTAATGAGCAGTTCTTC
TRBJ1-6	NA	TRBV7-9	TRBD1	CATHPKGTDWSGSPLHF	TGTGCCACCCATCCAAAGGGGACAGACTGGTCGGGATCACCCCTCCACTTT
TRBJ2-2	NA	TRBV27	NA	CASSHRPGLTVGELFF	TGTGCCAGCAGTCACCGCCCGGGACTGACGGTTGGGGAGCTGTTTTTT
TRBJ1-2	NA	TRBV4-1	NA	CASSQSRVAVDGYTF	TGCGCCAGCAGCCAATCCAGGGTAGCAGTTGATGGCTACACCTTC
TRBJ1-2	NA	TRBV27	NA	CASSLLPPRGRGYTF	TGTGCCAGCAGTTTATTACCCCCACGAGGGCGAGGCTACACCTTC
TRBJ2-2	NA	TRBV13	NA	CAIWDSTGELFF	TGTGCCATATGGGATTCCACCGGGGAGCTGTTTTTT
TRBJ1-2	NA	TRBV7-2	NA	CASSSSTGLLYGYTF	TGTGCCAGCAGCTCCTCGACAGGACTCCTATATGGCTACACCTTC
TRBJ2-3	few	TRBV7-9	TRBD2	CASSSLAGGTDTQYF	TGTGCCAGCAGCTCTCTAGCGGGGGGCACAGATACGCAGTATTTT